This is a list of T cell receptor beta chains from one sample in a study of cytomegalovirus exposure and HLA in healthy donors. Some clones are missing from TCRdb's copy, which holds only in-frame ones; the method was immunoSEQ multiplex PCR. The data show 45,000 to 75,000 clones, 70% seen once. The sample consisted of PBMCs. The source is a woman aged 60-75 years in good health and CMV-seropositive. Both conserved end residues are part of each CDR3. Fields, in order: CDR3 protein, CDR3 DNA, clone size, V gene, J gene, D gene. A D gene is named only where the DNA matches it firmly. The size field is filled for only some rows; it gives once, few, many or a size class.

CASSPTAYSEQYF	TGTGCCAGCTCACCCACAGCCTACTCGGAGCAGTACTTC	NA	TRBV18	TRBJ2-7	NA
CASSSDRTTEAFF	TGTGCCAGCAGCTCGGACAGAACCACTGAAGCTTTCTTT	few	TRBV5-4	TRBJ1-1	NA
CASSQEWARGYTF	TGTGCCAGCAGCCAAGAGTGGGCTCGCGGCTACACCTTC	NA	TRBV14	TRBJ1-2	NA
CSVGGGSGFNYGYTF	TGCAGCGTTGGTGGGGGCTCCGGATTCAACTATGGCTACACCTTC	NA	TRBV29-1	TRBJ1-2	NA
CASSFPPGRGLQETQYF	TGTGCCAGCAGCTTCCCCCCAGGGCGGGGCCTCCAAGAGACCCAGTACTTC	NA	TRBV7-7	TRBJ2-5	NA
CASSLRTGVDYGYTF	TGTGCCAGCAGCTTGCGGACAGGGGTAGACTATGGCTACACCTTC	few	TRBV5-8	TRBJ1-2	TRBD1
CASSMAPSTEAFF	TGTGCCAGTAGTATGGCCCCTTCGACTGAAGCTTTCTTT	NA	TRBV19	TRBJ1-1	NA
CASSLSGGGFSNQPQHF	TGTGCCAGCAGTTTATCTGGCGGGGGCTTTAGCAATCAGCCCCAGCATTTT	NA	TRBV27	TRBJ1-5	NA
CSSSLATGTGRYDTQYF	TGTTCCAGCAGCTTAGCGACGGGGACAGGCCGGTATGATACGCAGTATTTT	NA	TRBV7-9	TRBJ2-3	TRBD1
CAGSVQGKAFF	TGTGCCGGCAGCGTCCAGGGGAAAGCTTTCTTT	NA	TRBV7-2	TRBJ1-1	NA
CASSLAGQAVSPQHF	TGTGCCAGCAGCTTGGCCGGACAGGCGGTTTCGCCCCAGCATTTT	NA	TRBV5-6	TRBJ1-5	TRBD1
CASSQETGQPSGNTIYF	TGCGCCAGCAGCCAAGAGACAGGCCAGCCCTCTGGAAACACCATATATTTT	few	TRBV4-3	TRBJ1-3	NA
CASSYGQGGAEAFF	TGCGCCAGCAGCTACGGACAGGGGGGAGCTGAAGCTTTCTTT	NA	TRBV5-1	TRBJ1-1	TRBD1
CASSSPGQGNYEQYF	TGTGCCAGCAGTTCCCCGGGACAGGGCAACTACGAGCAGTACTTC	once	TRBV6-5	TRBJ2-7	TRBD1
CASSPPTGHEQYF	TGTGCCAGCAGCCCTCCGACAGGCCACGAGCAGTACTTC	NA	TRBV6-5	TRBJ2-7	NA
CASNSPGQVYEQYF	TGTGCCAGCAACTCCCCGGGACAAGTCTACGAGCAGTACTTC	NA	TRBV2	TRBJ2-7	NA